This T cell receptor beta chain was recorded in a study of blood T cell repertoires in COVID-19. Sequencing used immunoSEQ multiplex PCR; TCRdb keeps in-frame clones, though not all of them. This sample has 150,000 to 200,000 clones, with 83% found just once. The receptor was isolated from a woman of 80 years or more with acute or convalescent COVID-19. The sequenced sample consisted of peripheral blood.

The CDR3 reads CASSLLADSYNEQFF. In DNA form, the CDR3 reads TGCGCCAGCAGCCTACTAGCGGACTCCTACAATGAGCAGTTCTTC. This rearrangement joins TRBV5-1 to TRBJ2-1; 8 nucleotides agree with TRBD2. The CDR3 totals 15 residues. V was clipped by 4 bases and J by 0 bases; unmatched bases: 3. Germline-derived CDR1 and CDR2 are SGHRS and YFSETQ.